Each of the 23 T cell receptor beta chains below was sequenced from the same sample in a study of CD8 T cells in Susac syndrome. The RNA, about 0.45 to 1 ug, was put through reverse transcription using random hexamers. In TCRdb, the immunoSEQ multiplex PCR reads were re-called with MiXCR into one record per CDR3 protein. The table lists about 20,000 distinct CDR3 sequences, about 92% of them singletons. Sample: CD8+ T cells from PBMCs. These receptor sequences come from a human donor in good health.

CDR3 in amino acids: CASSWSPSGHDSNQPQHF. The DNA of the CDR3 is TGTGCCAGCAGTTGGTCGCCTTCGGGACACGATAGCAATCAGCCCCAGCATTTT. The gene calls are TRBV6-2 or TRBV6-3 and TRBJ1-5; weak D call: TRBD1 (6 bases). The CDR3 is 18 residues long. Germline V gene data show CDR1 as MNHEY and CDR2 as SVGEGT. V was cut by 4 bases and J by 0 bases, with 19 bases left in between.

The genes are TRBV5-6 and TRBJ2-1; a possible D gene is TRBD2 (5 bases). The germline CDR1 and CDR2 sequences are SGHDT and YYEEEE. V gave up 0 bases and J gave up 2 bases, with 15 bases separating them. This CDR3 has 17 residues. CDR3 protein: CASSLEPGGLTYNEQFF. CDR3 nucleotides: TGTGCCAGCAGCTTGGAACCCGGCGGGCTAACCTACAATGAGCAGTTCTTC.

The chain combines TRBV3-1 with TRBJ2-7; TRBD1 might be the D (6 bases). V lost 1 base and J lost 3, with 13 bases in between. The CDR3 is 15 amino acids. The germline CDR1 and CDR2 sequences are LGHDT and YNNKEL (reference sequence). CDR3 DNA sequence: TGTGCCAGCAGCCAAGGGACAGCCCCAGTCTACGAGCAGTACTTC. Protein: CASSQGTAPVYEQYF.

The gene calls are TRBV7-2 and TRBJ2-1; D is unclear. Germline-derived CDR1 and CDR2 are SGHTA and FQGNSA. This CDR3 has 13 residues. V dropped 4 bases and J dropped 0 bases, with 4 bases sitting between them. In DNA, the CDR3 is TGTGCCAGCAGCTATAGCTCCTACAATGAGCAGTTCTTC. Protein product: CASSYSSYNEQFF.

V usage is TRBV2 and J usage is TRBJ1-1, with a tentative D call TRBD1 (6 bases). Germline CDR1 is SNHLY and CDR2 is FYNNEI. This CDR3 is 13 amino acids long. Trimming took off 6 bases at V and 3 bases at J, with 11 bases between the two ends. In DNA form, the CDR3 reads TGTGCCAGCAGGGGGGCAGGGGACACTGAAGCTTTCTTT. Its translation is CASRGAGDTEAFF.

This sequence joins TRBV20-1 and TRBJ2-7; D may be TRBD1 (5 bases). This CDR3 comprises 13 residues. V was trimmed by 3 bases and J by 0 bases, leaving 9 bases between them. Germline V gene data show CDR1 as DFQATT and CDR2 as SNEGSKA (reference sequence). The CDR3 sequence is CSARDKSSYEQYF. The CDR3 DNA sequence: TGCAGTGCTAGGGACAAGAGCTCCTACGAGCAGTACTTC.

The chain's CDR3 is CASSFWGRENTIYF. CDR3 DNA: TGTGCCAGCAGCTTCTGGGGGCGAGAAAACACCATATATTTT. The chain combines TRBV5-4 with TRBJ1-3; maybe TRBD1 (6 bases). There are 14 residues in the CDR3. Germline V gene lookup returns CDR1 SGHNT and CDR2 YYREEE (reference sequence). V lost 2 bases, J lost 6 bases, and 12 bases lay in between.

The chain couples TRBV7-2 to TRBJ2-7; 9 bases agree with TRBD2. The germline gives CDR1 SGHTA, CDR2 FQGNSA. The CDR3 consists of 15 residues. With 3 bases clipped from V and 5 bases from J, the junction kept 8 bases outside the gene matches. CDR3 residues: CASSFLRGGGDEQYF. In DNA form, the CDR3 reads TGTGCCAGCAGCTTCCTGCGGGGGGGCGGAGACGAGCAGTACTTC.

This chain links TRBV20-1 with TRBJ1-2; 7 bases match TRBD1. V lost 1 base and J lost 3; bases outside the gene matches: 5. The CDR3 has 14 residues. Germline V gives CDR1 DFQATT, CDR2 SNEGSKA (reference sequence). CDR3 nucleotides: TGCAGTGCTAGAGCTAACAGGGGAGACTATGGCTACACCTTC. This translates into CSARANRGDYGYTF.

The chain carries TRBV2 and TRBJ1-1; D is unclear. The CDR3 is 12 amino acids. Germline V gives CDR1 SNHLY, CDR2 FYNNEI. Trimming stripped 3 bases from V and 3 bases from J, with 5 bases between. As DNA, the CDR3 is TGTGCCAGCAGTGATCCGGACACTGAAGCTTTCTTT. Translating gives CASSDPDTEAFF.

This rearrangement joins TRBV27 to TRBJ2-3; D uncertain. Germline V lookup: CDR1 MNHEY, CDR2 SMNVEV (reference sequence). Trimming stripped 4 bases from V and 2 bases from J, with 7 bases between. The CDR3 sequence is 13 residues long. The CDR3 coding sequence is TGTGCCAGCAGTTACACAAACACAGATACGCAGTATTTT. Its protein is CASSYTNTDTQYF.

V and J are TRBV7-9 and TRBJ2-7, with D perhaps TRBD2 (6 bases). CDR3 length equals 13 residues. Germline V gene data show CDR1 as SEHNR and CDR2 as FQNEAQ (reference sequence). The V gene lost 7 bases and the J gene lost 6 bases, with 16 bases spanning the gap. The CDR3 sequence: CASTAGGTGEQYF. CDR3 sequence (DNA): TGTGCCAGCACCGCCGGGGGTACGGGCGAGCAGTACTTC.

V and J are TRBV4-1 and TRBJ1-2; D might be TRBD1 (5 bases). CDR1 and CDR2 (germline): MGHRA, YSYEKL. Trimming took off 2 bases at V and 7 bases at J, with 26 bases between the two ends. The CDR3 totals 18 residues. DNA of the CDR3: TGCGCCAGCAGCCAATCCTCCCCAAGGGGCCTCAAGGAAGGTGGCTACACCTTC. Protein sequence: CASSQSSPRGLKEGGYTF.

The rearrangement links TRBV6-5 to TRBJ2-5; D might be TRBD2 (8 bases). Between the trimmed V and J ends, which lost 2 bases and 5 bases, there was a span of 21 bases. Germline-derived CDR1 and CDR2 are MNHEY and SVGAGI. This CDR3 comprises 17 residues. CDR3 in DNA: TGTGCCAGCAGTTACGTTAGTCCGGGAGGGGGCGAGGAGACCCAGTACTTC. It translates to CASSYVSPGGGEETQYF.

V and J are TRBV7-9 and TRBJ2-2; a possible D gene is TRBD1 (6 bases). V lost 8 bases and J lost 6, with 10 bases in between. From germline, CDR1 is SEHNR and CDR2 FQNEAQ (reference sequence). This CDR3 has 12 residues. DNA for the CDR3: TGTGCCAGCCGCCAGGGGTCCGGGGAGCTGTTTTTT. This sequence encodes CASRQGSGELFF.

The J gene is TRBJ1-2, the V gene TRBV20-1, with D unresolved. Germline CDR1 and CDR2: DFQATT and SNEGSKA (reference sequence). This CDR3 comprises 14 residues. The V and J ends lost 4 bases and 7 bases respectively, with 19 bases between them. The CDR3 here is CSAISSTESRGYTF. DNA for the CDR3: TGCAGTGCTATATCCTCCACTGAAAGTCGTGGCTACACCTTC.

V and J are TRBV7-9 and TRBJ2-1, with unresolved D. V was shortened by 1 base and J by 3 bases, with 7 bases between the two germline ends. This CDR3 has 14 amino acids. Germline CDR1 reads SEHNR; CDR2 reads FQNEAQ (reference sequence). CDR3 in DNA: TGTGCCAGCAGCTTAGGCGGAGTCTACAATGAGCAGTTCTTC. This encodes CASSLGGVYNEQFF. The entire variable domain, with the rest obtained from reference TRBV7-9 and TRBJ2-1, is as follows: DTGVSQNPRHKITKRGQNVTFRCDPISEHNRLYWYRQTLGQGPEFLTYFQNEAQLEKSRLLSDRFSAERPKGSFSTLEIQRTEQGDSAMYLCASSLGGVYNEQFFGPGTRLTVL.

The V and J genes are TRBV19 and TRBJ1-2, with TRBD1 matching over 8 bases. The CDR3 consists of 14 residues. Germline CDR1 is LNHDA and CDR2 is SQIVND (reference sequence). The trim removed 3 bases at V and 3 bases at J, leaving 3 bases unmatched. CDR3 protein: CASSIRGRDYGYTF. The CDR3, as DNA: TGTGCCAGTAGTATCAGGGGGCGAGACTATGGCTACACCTTC.

This chain connects TRBV6-2 or TRBV6-3 to TRBJ2-7; no firm D call. This CDR3 has 15 amino acids. Germline CDR1 MNHEY, CDR2 SVGEGT. V gave up 0 bases and J gave up 0 bases, with 9 bases separating them. The CDR3 DNA is TGTGCCAGCAGTTACTCGATGGATAGCTCCTACGAGCAGTACTTC. Translated: CASSYSMDSSYEQYF.

This clonotype was observed once. The chain has TRBV20-1 and TRBJ2-7; perhaps TRBD2 as D (7 bases). Germline V lookup: CDR1 DFQATT, CDR2 SNEGSKA (reference sequence). This CDR3 is 14 amino acids long. V was pared by 5 bases and J by 3 bases, with 17 bases between. This CDR3 is CSAGYGGPFYEQYF. For the CDR3, the DNA is TGCAGTGCTGGTTACGGGGGGCCCTTCTACGAGCAGTACTTC.

The rearrangement links TRBV6-1 to TRBJ2-7; the match to TRBD2 covers 9 bases. This CDR3 spans 18 amino acids. J was trimmed by 2 bases and V by 5 bases; bases with no gene match: 16. The germline V gene encodes CDR1 MNHNS and CDR2 SASEGT. CDR3 sequence (DNA): TGTGCCAGCAGTCCCCCAGGGGGTAGCGGGGGCACCCCCTACGAGCAGTACTTC. This translates into CASSPPGGSGGTPYEQYF.

The rearrangement links TRBV5-6 to TRBJ1-2, with TRBD1 matching over 8 bases. The germline CDR1 and CDR2 sequences are SGHDT and YYEEEE. This CDR3 comprises 13 residues. The junction had 10 bases not matched to a gene; V was cut back by 9 bases and J by 6 bases. CDR3 sequence reads: CATGGQDPNGYTF. The CDR3 DNA reads TGTGCCACCGGGGGACAGGATCCTAATGGCTACACCTTC.

The chain employs TRBV4-1 and TRBJ1-2; D remains ambiguous. Germline V lookup: CDR1 MGHRA, CDR2 YSYEKL. Deletions cut 0 bases from V and 7 bases from J, with 12 bases between. The CDR3 totals 14 residues. CDR3 nucleotides: TGCGCCAGCAGCCAAGAGGTTATCCCGGGTGGCTACACCTTC. It encodes CASSQEVIPGGYTF.